This TCR beta chain is from a study of OX40 agonist ivuxolimab in advanced cancers. The J segment lost 4 bases and the V segment lost 5 bases, leaving 3 bases of the junction unmatched. CDR3 length: 13 amino acids. CDR1 and CDR2 (germline): MNHEY, SVGAGI. The method was immunoSEQ multiplex PCR; TCRdb's version includes in-frame clones alone and lacks a portion of them. This sample has 57,000 or so clones, with over 80% found just once. The TCR was taken from an adult with an advanced solid tumor such as melanoma, head and neck, liver or kidney cancer. The specimen was CD4+ or CD8+ T cells sorted from blood, collected in a trial of the OX40 agonist ivuxolimab. This chain connects TRBV6-5 to TRBJ2-3; 7 positions agree with TRBD2. The CDR3 DNA follows: TGTGCCAGCAGTCTAACTAGCGCAGATACGCAGTATTTT. Translating gives CASSLTSADTQYF.